What follows describes a single T cell receptor (beta chain). The antigen remains unidentified. For sorted subsets, 150 to 250 ng DNA per replicate equaled roughly 29,000 T cell genomes. Assay used: immunoSEQ multiplex PCR; TCRdb lists only in-frame clones, some missing. The repertoire has 550,000 to 700,000 clones, around three quarters of them found once; the top ten carry roughly 2%. Investigators divided CD4+ cells into CD45RA+ naive and CD45RA-negative memory subsets. These data are taken from a study of shared clonotypes between healthy human individuals. Study-wide results and limits: Estimated richness values were generally larger in naive subsets than in memory subsets.

The source material was memory CD4+ T cells sorted from blood. Subset here: CD45RA-negative fraction. This TCR was sampled from a woman under 40 in good health.

Here the CDR3 DNA reads TGTGCCAGCAGCCGTGCCGCAGAAATCTACGAGCAGTACTTC. This gives the protein CASSRAAEIYEQYF. The chain carries TRBV6-5 and TRBJ2-7; D is uncertain. Trimming cost V 6 bases and J 3 bases, with 15 bases left between them. The germline V gene encodes CDR1 MNHEY and CDR2 SVGAGI. The CDR3 has 14 amino acids.